The clone carrying this T cell receptor beta chain was seen a single time. Its antigen is unidentified. The data stem from a study of glioma-infiltrating T cells after dendritic cell vaccination. Whole-study context: Patients received three intradermal dendritic cell vaccine injections at biweekly intervals. Regarding the study as a whole: Survival was not directly related to TCR clonality in these patients.

Time point in this sample: after dendritic cell vaccination, including at tumor progression/relapse. Selection required adequate fresh-frozen tumor tissue plus more than two years' survival data. Germline V gives CDR1 SGHNT, CDR2 YYREEE (reference sequence). This CDR3 comprises 13 residues. Germline trimming cut 2 bases from V and 8 bases from J; bases unmatched to any gene: 5. Measured with immunoSEQ multiplex PCR; TCRdb has only the in-frame clones, and not every one. The data show approximately 93,000 clones, less than 85% seen once. The starting material was blood, obtained after dendritic cell vaccination. The source of this sequence is a human donor with glioblastoma. The chain has TRBV5-4 and TRBJ1-1; 8 bases fit TRBD1. This CDR3 reads CASSFRGRGEAFF. For the CDR3, the DNA is TGTGCCAGCAGCTTCAGGGGGCGCGGGGAAGCTTTCTTT.